This TCR beta chain came from a study of a mutant IDH1 vaccine in newly diagnosed glioma. Study at large: Treated patients were approximately 62% male, around 40% female, mean age 40.4 years. Most patients had radiochemotherapy with temozolomide before enrollment; others had one alone.

The repertoire was sequenced with immunoSEQ multiplex PCR; TCRdb's copy has only in-frame clones and lacks some. The sample yields tens of thousands of clones, roughly 70% seen once. The time point: week 47, end of study. Every vaccine dose comprised 300 ug of mutant IDH1 20-mer peptide plus topical imiquimod. Each donor presented with a new WHO grade 3 or 4 astrocytoma that tested IDH1-mutant and showed ATRX loss. Remarks on this clone: Its antigen is still unknown.

The TCR comes from a middle-aged man with glioma. This specimen was PBMCs, taken from a glioma patient whose treatment included an IDH1 peptide vaccine.

The CDR3, as DNA: TGTGCCAGCAGTGGGACTCACGACAATGAGCAGTTCTTC. Protein product: CASSGTHDNEQFF. This chain connects TRBV2 to TRBJ2-1; tentative D call: TRBD2 (5 bases). Per germline, CDR1 SNHLY and CDR2 FYNNEI. The CDR3 totals 13 residues. V was pared by 4 bases and J by 5 bases, with 9 bases between.